This T cell receptor (beta chain) was found in a study of OX40 agonist ivuxolimab in advanced cancers. Turning to the overall study: Ivuxolimab, which targeted the costimulatory receptor OX40 (CD134), was an agonistic, fully human IgG2 monoclonal antibody. Intravenous ivuxolimab was administered to patients every 2 weeks at six dose levels: 0.01, 0.1, 0.3, 1.5, 3 and 10 mg/kg. Among the roughly 52 dose-escalation patients, some 19 had hepatocellular carcinoma, about 15 melanoma, 9 renal cell carcinoma and 9 head and neck cancer. In the dose-escalation cohort, roughly 80% of patients were male, and the mean age was roughly 60 years, with a range of roughly 23 to 85. Prior anti-PD-1, anti-PD-L1 or anti-CTLA-4 therapy was permitted, and checkpoint inhibitors had been received by roughly 42% of dose-escalation patients. Three dose-escalation patients achieved partial responses, one with hepatocellular carcinoma and two with cutaneous melanoma. The point of sequencing TCRbeta in the periphery was to test whether ivuxolimab changed TCR sequence diversity and drove clonal T-cell expansion. The paper describes the monotherapy dose-escalation part (N of about 47 patients) of the phase I trial of ivuxolimab. General findings and caveats noted by the study authors: In the 0.1-3.0 mg/kg groups, partial responders were among the patients with the lowest normalized peripheral clonal expansion, particularly in CD8+ T cells. Low levels of normalized T-cell clonal expansion were also shown by some nonresponding patients. At doses of 0.1 to 3.0 mg/kg, clonal expansion of both CD4+ and CD8+ T cells in blood was seen between baseline and week 6. On average, CD8+ T cells showed more expanded clones than CD4+ T cells after ivuxolimab. Antigen specificity was not determined for the clonally expanded peripheral T cells.

The germline ends are 7 bases apart after V is trimmed by 3 bases and J by 1 base. Including cysteine and phenylalanine, the CDR3 has 13 amino acids. The only DNA kept is the CDR3, 39 bases in frame from the first base. Sequences LGHNA (CDR1) and YSLEER (CDR2) are obtained from the germline V gene. Genomic DNA was extracted from sorted cells for sequencing of the TCRbeta CDR3 region. The immunoSEQ Assay was used to sequence the TCRbeta CDR3 regions. The immuneACCESS repertoire file appears here via TCRdb, limited to in-frame rearrangements. These files lack a portion of the clones; in checked studies, under half of the deficit traces to unresolved V genes, and the cause of the others is not known. This sample lists some 19,000 clones; 85% to 90% were detected once. 40% to 55% of the sample is taken by the ten largest. The trial excluded patients who had a history of autoimmune disease or were on systemic immunosuppression. Peripheral blood for TCR sequencing was collected from all dose cohorts at baseline, on cycle 4 day 1, and on cycle 7 day 1. The samples were taken from a phase I, first-in-human, multicenter, open-label dose-escalation trial of ivuxolimab. The trial enrolled adults with locally advanced or metastatic head and neck squamous cell, hepatocellular, melanoma or renal cell carcinoma. CD4+ and CD8+ T cells were sorted separately from peripheral blood before TCR sequencing.

On this clone itself: Its binding antigen is unknown. Base quality data are lacking; no much larger clone is found one base away.

The clonotype originates from an adult with an advanced solid tumor such as melanoma, head and neck, liver or kidney cancer. Specimen: CD4+ or CD8+ T cells sorted from blood, collected in a trial of the OX40 agonist ivuxolimab. Recombination joined TRBV4-3 with TRBJ2-7; the D gene identity is not certain. The DNA is TGCGCCAGCAGCCAGGCAAATTCCTACGAGCAGTACTTC. Its product reads: CASSQANSYEQYF.